Included here is one TCR beta chain sequence, with context. These data are taken from a study of shared clonotypes between healthy human individuals. The wider study: Each donor's CD4 naive and CD4 memory cells filled three plates apiece, CD8 naive two, and CD8 memory one.

The genomic DNA of each subset was split evenly across several immunoSEQ plates. The assay was immunoSEQ multiplex PCR, and TCRdb's table has in-frame clones only and misses some. This sample has about 2 million clones, with 85% to 95% found just once. This TCR came from a man in his late teens or twenties in good health. Sequencing used naive CD4+ T cells sorted from blood. Subset described: CD45RA+ positively selected.

CDR3 DNA: TGTGCCAGCACCCGGACTAGCGGAACCACAGATACGCAGTATTTT. It encodes CASTRTSGTTDTQYF. The chain recombines TRBV27 with TRBJ2-3, with TRBD2 matching over 10 bases. The germline V gene has CDR1 MNHEY and CDR2 SMNVEV (reference sequence). The CDR3 spans 15 residues. V was clipped by 7 bases and J by 2 bases; unmatched bases: 6.